Listed here is a single T cell receptor beta chain. Its antigen is as yet unknown. The same CDR3 is also encoded by other DNA sequences in this sample. These data come from a study of shared clonotypes between healthy human individuals. As for the study in general: Plates per donor: three CD4 naive, three CD4 memory, two CD8 naive, one CD8 memory. Study results and caveats: Sharing across four donors was seen in approximately 5.2% of naive CD4 clonotypes.

Every immunoSEQ plate was one replicate of a subset's evenly spread DNA. This table comes from immunoSEQ multiplex PCR, and its TCRdb copy is limited to in-frame clones, with some not included. The table records a few million clones, roughly 93% of them present only once. CDR1 is MDHEN and CDR2 is SYDVKM in the germline V gene. The CDR3 contains 12 residues. V was cut by 6 bases and J by 1 base, with 7 bases left in between. V is TRBV28 and J is TRBJ2-7; unclear D gene. Sequencing used naive CD4+ T cells from PBMCs. The subset is: CD45RA+ positively selected. This sequence originates from a man aged 18 to 29 in good health. Some clones in this sample may be carry-over from other donors' samples. The CDR3 DNA sequence: TGTGCCAGCAGCTCCTTTTCCTACGAGCAGTACTTC. This gives the protein CASSSFSYEQYF.